These T cell receptor beta chains were read from a single sample in a study of monozygotic twins with inflammatory bowel disease. TCRdb reanalyzed the 5' RACE reads, giving one entry per CDR3 protein sequence and no DNA. Its table lists 80,000 or so distinct CDR3 sequences. Sequencing used blood. The receptors stem from a human donor with ulcerative colitis or Crohn's disease, or a healthy co-twin of an affected twin (not recorded which). Each CDR3 is given with its conserved first and last residue. Fields, in order: V gene, J gene, CDR3 protein.

>TRBV12-3/TRBV12-4|TRBJ2-4
CASSPSPGTFGAKNIQYF
>TRBV18|TRBJ1-1
CASSPRPRGDTEASF
>TRBV2|TRBJ1-4
CASSQTGRDEKLFF
>TRBV29-1|TRBJ2-1
CSVGIIYSPTLEQFF
>TRBV5-1|TRBJ1-6
CASSLGQPNSPLHF
>TRBV3-1|TRBJ2-7
CASSQAQSVEQYF
>TRBV5-1|TRBJ1-1
CASSFPEQGANTEAFF
>TRBV6-1|TRBJ1-1
CASIAPFGGGTEAFF
>TRBV18|TRBJ1-4
CASSPSRGEEKLFF
>TRBV5-1|TRBJ1-5
CASSQGPEGYQPQHF
>TRBV6-1|TRBJ1-4
CASTWDREGTNEKLFF
>TRBV11-2|TRBJ2-5
CASSHGLARQETQYF
>TRBV13|TRBJ2-7
CASSPKDRVYEQYF
>TRBV9|TRBJ1-1
CASSVGFTEAFF
>TRBV3-1|TRBJ2-2
CASSQYDTFTGELFF
>TRBV15|TRBJ2-3
CATSRDQTGGEDTQYF
>TRBV18|TRBJ2-1
CASLDMNNEQFF
>TRBV4-1|TRBJ1-2
CASSQATANYGYTF
>TRBV7-2|TRBJ2-3
CASSSQTGRDTQYF
>TRBV20-1|TRBJ2-2
CSARLGHRTGELFF
>TRBV7-6|TRBJ1-1
CASSFGQQNTEAFF
>TRBV12-3/TRBV12-4|TRBJ2-7
CASSFGRRAGRGEQYF
>TRBV27|TRBJ1-5
CASSLQGSPQHF
>TRBV7-2|TRBJ1-3
CASSLVGYHSGNTIYF
>TRBV7-9|TRBJ2-1
CASSSRQGDEQFF
>TRBV2|TRBJ2-1
CASSEGLSVDEQFF
>TRBV5-1|TRBJ1-2
CASSGGFDSYGYTF
>TRBV10-2|TRBJ2-3
CASSDAYPQGDTQYF
>TRBV7-2|TRBJ2-7
CASSLLQGFMEQYF
>TRBV6-6|TRBJ1-1
CASRRDSTEAFF
>TRBV5-1|TRBJ1-2
CASSVRDSFWTF
>TRBV2|TRBJ2-1
CASSAPYEQFF
>TRBV7-9|TRBJ1-6
CASSLGRNSYNSPLHF
>TRBV20-1|TRBJ2-1
CSARDANGGPYNEQFF